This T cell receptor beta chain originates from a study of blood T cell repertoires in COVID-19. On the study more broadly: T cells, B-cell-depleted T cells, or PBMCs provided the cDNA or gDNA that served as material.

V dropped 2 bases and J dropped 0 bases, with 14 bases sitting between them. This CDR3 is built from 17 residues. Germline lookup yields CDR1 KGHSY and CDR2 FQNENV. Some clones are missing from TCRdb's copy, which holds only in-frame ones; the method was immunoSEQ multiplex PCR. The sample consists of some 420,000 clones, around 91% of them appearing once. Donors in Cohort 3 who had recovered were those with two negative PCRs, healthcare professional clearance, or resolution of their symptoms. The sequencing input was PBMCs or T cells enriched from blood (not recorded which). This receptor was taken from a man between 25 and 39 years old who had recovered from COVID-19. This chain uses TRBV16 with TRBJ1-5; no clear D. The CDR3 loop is CASSQTAWRNSNQPQHF. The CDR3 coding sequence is TGTGCCAGCAGCCAAACGGCCTGGAGAAATAGCAATCAGCCCCAGCATTTT.